This is a list of T cell receptor beta chains from one sample in a study of T cell changes during pregnancy in multiple sclerosis. Libraries were prepared by immunoSEQ multiplex PCR; TCRdb keeps only in-frame clonotypes and omits some of them. The table shows roughly 70,000 clones, with around nine tenths occurring only once. The source material was peripheral blood, sampled in the third trimester of pregnancy. These receptors were obtained from a female donor with multiple sclerosis, enrolled in a pregnancy study. The CDR3 runs from the conserved cysteine through the conserved F or W. D genes are given only for firm matches. The listing skips clone size in some rows; elsewhere it reads once, few, many or a size class.

>TRBV5-4|TRBD1|TRBJ1-2|.
CASSSTGGAYGYTF
TGTGCCAGCAGCTCGACAGGGGGCGCGTATGGCTACACCTTC
>TRBV2|.|TRBJ1-3|.
CASQLSSSGNTIYF
TGTGCCAGCCAATTGTCTAGCTCTGGAAACACCATATATTTT
>TRBV28|TRBD1|TRBJ2-7|.
CATYVQGVAREQYF
TGTGCCACCTATGTACAGGGGGTGGCACGCGAGCAGTACTTC
>TRBV12-5|.|TRBJ1-5|.
CASGLEERQPQHF
TGTGCTAGTGGTTTGGAGGAGCGTCAGCCCCAGCATTTT
>TRBV11-1|TRBD2|TRBJ2-1|.
CASTVRTSPYNEQFF
TGTGCCAGCACCGTGCGGACTAGCCCTTACAATGAGCAGTTCTTC
>TRBV6-1|.|TRBJ2-3|.
CASSEPGAGSVRDTQYF
TGTGCCAGCAGTGAACCAGGGGCAGGGTCAGTCAGAGATACGCAGTATTTT
>TRBV28|.|TRBJ2-2|.
CASSPANTGELFF
TGTGCCAGCAGTCCGGCGAACACCGGGGAGCTGTTTTTT
>TRBV25-1|TRBD2|TRBJ2-6|.
CASSSGRATGANVLTF
TGTGCCAGCAGCAGCGGGAGGGCTACTGGGGCCAACGTCCTGACTTTC
>TRBV28|TRBD1|TRBJ2-7|once
CASNPRDRGSYEQYF
TGTGCCAGCAACCCTCGGGACAGGGGCTCCTACGAGCAGTACTTC
>TRBV5-5|TRBD1|TRBJ1-1|.
CASSSRTGTEAFF
TGTGCCAGCAGCTCAAGGACAGGGACTGAAGCTTTCTTT
>TRBV2|.|TRBJ1-5|.
CASSESMERRSPQHF
TGTGCCAGCAGTGAATCCATGGAACGCCGGAGTCCCCAGCATTTT
>TRBV9|.|TRBJ2-2|.
CASSVVGTGELFF
TGTGCCAGCAGCGTAGTCGGGACCGGGGAGCTGTTTTTT
>TRBV29-1|TRBD1|TRBJ1-2|.
CSAGDREYGYTF
TGCAGCGCCGGGGACAGGGAGTATGGCTACACCTTC
>TRBV2|TRBD1|TRBJ1-3|.
CASSSTGGPFSGNTIYF
TGTGCCAGCAGTTCAACAGGGGGCCCGTTCTCTGGAAACACCATATATTTT
>TRBV30|.|TRBJ1-2|once
CAWVGRSYGYTF
TGTGCCTGGGTGGGCAGGTCCTATGGCTACACCTTC
>TRBV28|TRBD1|TRBJ2-5|.
CASTTQLRGRAETQYF
TGTGCCAGCACTACACAACTCAGGGGGAGAGCGGAGACCCAGTACTTC
>TRBV11-3|TRBD2|TRBJ2-3|once
CASSPGTSGYTDTQYF
TGTGCCAGCAGCCCCGGGACTAGCGGATACACAGATACGCAGTATTTT
>TRBV5-5|TRBD2|TRBJ2-5|.
CASSSPIAGGQETQYF
TGTGCCAGCAGCTCGCCGATAGCGGGAGGACAAGAGACCCAGTACTTC
>TRBV18|.|TRBJ2-7|.
CASSPLVSGDKNAYEQYF
TGTGCCAGCTCACCACTCGTCTCCGGGGACAAGAATGCCTACGAGCAGTACTTC
>TRBV2|TRBD1|TRBJ1-2|.
CASRGGRGYGYTF
TGTGCCAGCCGAGGGGGCAGAGGTTATGGCTACACCTTC